Each of the 15 T cell receptor beta chains below was sequenced from the same sample in a study of monozygotic twins with cystic fibrosis. Libraries were prepared by immunoSEQ multiplex PCR; TCRdb keeps only in-frame clonotypes and omits some of them. The repertoire has 35,000 or so clones, 84% of them found once; the top ten carry 1.5% to 2%. Sequencing input: blood. The receptors were sampled from a girl aged 2-10 years with cystic fibrosis.

With regard to this clone: At one end the junction does not follow the germline gene, possibly because of a read error. J is TRBJ2-7 and V is TRBV6-5; TRBD2 aligns across 8 bases. Germline V gene lookup returns CDR1 MNHEY and CDR2 SVGAGI. The CDR3 is made up of 14 amino acids. CDR3 nucleotides: TGTGCCACCAGTCACGGGGGGGGTGGTTACGAGCAGTACTTC. This sequence encodes CATSHGGGGYEQYF.

The chain joins TRBV5-1 to TRBJ2-7; D may be TRBD1 (5 bases). Trimming shortened V by 1 base and J by 0 bases, and 14 bases separated the two germline ends. The CDR3 totals 16 residues. Germline V gene data show CDR1 as SGHRS and CDR2 as YFSETQ. The CDR3 is CASSLNRQSFSYEQYF. The CDR3 nucleotides are TGCGCCAGCAGCTTGAATAGACAGTCTTTCTCCTACGAGCAGTACTTC.

The chain combines TRBV27 with TRBJ1-2; possible D gene TRBD1, 6 bases. Germline lookup yields CDR1 MNHEY and CDR2 SMNVEV (reference sequence). V was cut by 3 bases and J by 5 bases, with 10 bases left in between. The CDR3 has 13 residues. DNA of the CDR3: TGTGCCAGCAGTTTTTCCAGGGGATATGGCTACACCTTC. Its translation is CASSFSRGYGYTF.

This chain connects TRBV30 to TRBJ2-3; D gene uncertain. The CDR3 has 13 residues. Trimming removed 2 bases at V and 6 bases at J, with 12 bases between. From germline, CDR1 is GTSNPN and CDR2 SVGIG (reference sequence). CDR3 in amino acids: CAWSPTPWDTQYF. The CDR3 DNA reads TGTGCCTGGAGTCCGACTCCTTGGGATACGCAGTATTTT.

This clone occurred once. The V and J genes are TRBV7-9 and TRBJ1-3, with D perhaps matching TRBD1 (6 bases). Trimming pared 8 bases from V and 0 bases from J, leaving 14 bases between. The CDR3 loop spans 15 amino acids. Germline loops: CDR1 SEHNR, CDR2 FQNEAQ (reference sequence). The CDR3 DNA reads TGTGCCAGCGGAAGGGGGGATAGCTCTGGAAACACCATATATTTT. It specifies CASGRGDSSGNTIYF.

The genes are TRBV6-5 and TRBJ2-7, with 9 bases identical to TRBD1. This CDR3 has 14 residues. The junction had 14 bases not matched to a gene; V was cut back by 6 bases and J by 11 bases. Germline values: CDR1 MNHEY, CDR2 SVGAGI. CDR3 amino acids: CASSSPGQGPPKYF. For the CDR3, the DNA is TGTGCCAGCAGCTCCCCGGGACAGGGACCGCCTAAGTACTTC.

The chain is built from TRBV27 and TRBJ1-1; D not resolved. V gave up 5 bases and J gave up 4 bases, with 17 bases separating them. The CDR3 contains 15 residues. The germline CDR1 and CDR2 sequences are MNHEY and SMNVEV (reference sequence). CDR3 DNA sequence: TGTGCCAGCAGTCCGTTTCTAAGCATCGGCACTGAAGCTTTCTTT. Translated: CASSPFLSIGTEAFF.

The V and J genes are TRBV5-5 and TRBJ2-2; 15 bases match TRBD2. The germline V gene has CDR1 SGHKS and CDR2 YYEKEE (reference sequence). The CDR3 totals 17 residues. The junction had 4 bases not matched to a gene; V was cut back by 5 bases and J by 2 bases. CDR3 sequence: CASRSGLAGGNTGELFF. The DNA for the CDR3 is TGTGCCAGCAGATCGGGACTAGCGGGGGGAAACACCGGGGAGCTGTTTTTT. Drawing the rest from reference TRBV5-5 and TRBJ2-2, the complete variable domain is DAGVTQSPTHLIKTRGQQVTLRCSPISGHKSVSWYQQVLGQGPQFIFQYYEKEERGRGNFPDRFSARQFPNYSSELNVNALLLGDSALYLCASRSGLAGGNTGELFFGEGSRLTVL.

The chain is built from TRBV6-6 and TRBJ2-2, with D perhaps TRBD2 (6 bases). The CDR3 has 14 residues. V lost 2 bases to trimming and J lost 7 bases, with 11 bases between them. Per germline, CDR1 MNHNY and CDR2 SVGAGI (reference sequence). The CDR3 DNA follows: TGTGCCAGCAGTTACAGGGGAGGTAACGGGGAGCTGTTTTTT. This translates into CASSYRGGNGELFF.

The gene calls are TRBV25-1 and TRBJ2-4; D unclear. The CDR3 covers 14 residues. Germline lookup yields CDR1 MGHDK and CDR2 SYGVNS. The ends were cut back, 1 base at V and 5 bases at J, with 9 bases in the middle. CDR3 nucleotides: TGTGCCAGCAGTGAATTCAACGGGCAAAACATTCAGTACTTC. It specifies CASSEFNGQNIQYF. Full variable domain (rest looked up from reference TRBV25-1 and TRBJ2-4): EADIYQTPRYLVIGTGKKITLECSQTMGHDKMYWYQQDPGMELHLIHYSYGVNSTEKGDLSSESTVSRIRTEHFPLTLESARPSHTSQYLCASSEFNGQNIQYFGAGTRLSVL.

This chain joins TRBV5-1 and TRBJ1-1; D gene uncertain. From germline, CDR1 is SGHRS and CDR2 YFSETQ. The V end lost 5 bases, the J end lost 6 bases, and 17 bases lay between the germline ends. CDR3 length: 14 residues. For the CDR3, the DNA is TGCGCCAGCAGTCTGGTGAACCCTGGGGCTGAAGCTTTCTTT. It translates to CASSLVNPGAEAFF.

For the CDR3, the DNA is TGTGCCAGCAGCCTACTGTGGACAGATACGCAGTATTTT. This translates into CASSLLWTDTQYF. The chain carries TRBV7-2 and TRBJ2-3, with D hard to call. CDR3 length: 13 amino acids. Trimming cost V 5 bases and J 3 bases, with 9 bases left between them. The germline V gene has CDR1 SGHTA and CDR2 FQGNSA.

The chain carries TRBV19 and TRBJ2-7; 7 nucleotides line up with TRBD1. V dropped 9 bases and J dropped 3; count of bases not matched to a gene: 8. CDR1 is LNHDA, CDR2 SQIVND, per germline (reference sequence). This CDR3 is 13 amino acids long. For the CDR3, the DNA is TGTGCCAGCGCGGCCGGACAGGTCTACGAGCAGTACTTC. It translates to CASAAGQVYEQYF.

The chain combines TRBV11-2 with TRBJ1-1; D is perhaps TRBD1 (5 bases). V was trimmed by 1 base and J by 4 bases, leaving 13 bases between them. Per the germline V gene, CDR1 is SGHAT and CDR2 is FQNNGV. This CDR3 is 15 amino acids long. Here the CDR3 reads CASSLAGGSFTEAFF. In DNA, the CDR3 is TGTGCCAGCAGCTTAGCTGGGGGATCTTTCACTGAAGCTTTCTTT.

The chain uses TRBV15 and TRBJ2-1; D may be TRBD1 or TRBD2 (5 bases each). The CDR3 spans 21 residues. With 1 base removed from V and 2 bases from J, the gap between germline ends came to 27 bases. Germline CDR1 reads LNHNV; CDR2 reads YYDKDF (reference sequence). The CDR3 is CATSRADPSGLRGTTYNEQFF. The CDR3 bases are TGTGCCACCAGCAGAGCGGACCCCTCTGGGTTGAGGGGCACAACCTACAATGAGCAGTTCTTC.